A selection of T cell receptor beta chains follows, all from one sample in a study of control samples from healthy donors and cancer patients. Generated by immunoSEQ multiplex PCR, the TCRdb table keeps only in-frame clones and is missing some. This table holds 150,000 or so clones, roughly 93% found once. Material for sequencing was blood. These receptors came from a man younger than 35 in good health. The CDR3 runs from the conserved cysteine through the conserved F or W.

V gene: TRBV5-4
CDR3 protein: CASSWDSFRYGYTF

V gene: TRBV7-2
CDR3 protein: CASSLTFDRVIAYEQYF

V gene: TRBV27
CDR3 protein: CASSPDSQVMRGYTF

V gene: TRBV12-3/TRBV12-4
CDR3 protein: CASSLWENTEAFF

V gene: TRBV3-1/TRBV3-2
CDR3 protein: CASSQGLAGITDTQYF

V gene: TRBV28
CDR3 protein: CASTHRRFDSPLHF

V gene: TRBV11-2
CDR3 protein: CASSRQGSSNQPQHF

V gene: TRBV10-1
CDR3 protein: CASSVEGRESSYNSPLHF

V gene: TRBV27
CDR3 protein: CASSLSQRGVDNEQFF

V gene: TRBV7-9
CDR3 protein: CASSSPSGGDYEQYF

V gene: TRBV4-1
CDR3 protein: CASSPIRGDTGELFF

V gene: TRBV27
CDR3 protein: CASSLRLDSNQPQHF

V gene: TRBV27
CDR3 protein: CASSLYGGVRVAALHF

V gene: TRBV28
CDR3 protein: CASSSTGASQPQHF

V gene: TRBV4-3
CDR3 protein: CASSQDTGRDTQYF

V gene: TRBV15
CDR3 protein: CATSGSPAGELNNEQFF

V gene: TRBV7-7
CDR3 protein: CASSPRVSGTDTQYF

V gene: TRBV6-4
CDR3 protein: CAGYREETQYF

V gene: TRBV14
CDR3 protein: CASSRGYEQYF

V gene: TRBV5-8
CDR3 protein: CASSRTGTGNNEQFF

V gene: TRBV6-5
CDR3 protein: CASNLKEGLDYGYTF

V gene: TRBV9
CDR3 protein: CASSVLGAGNEQYF

V gene: TRBV2
CDR3 protein: CASSEARRGVDYGYTF